Included here is one T cell receptor beta chain sequence, with context. The germline CDR1 and CDR2 sequences are SGDLS and YYNGEE. Losses at the gene ends were 3 bases for V and 5 bases for J; bases not matched to a gene: 6. This CDR3 is built from 15 residues. The sample belongs to a study of blood T cell repertoires in COVID-19. Study background: T cells, B-cell-depleted T cells, or PBMCs supplied cDNA or gDNA.

Authors' data handling: Using reference gene primer amplification, nucleated cell counts were estimated. Data came from immunoSEQ multiplex PCR; TCRdb stores just in-frame clones and leaves some out. V, J and clone size were drawn from that table, and D and trimming were deduced from the DNA. The sample records 120,000 or so clones, about 88% being singletons. Sequenced sample: peripheral blood. The clonotype comes from an elderly woman with acute or convalescent COVID-19. The chain couples TRBV9 to TRBJ2-5; 11 nucleotides agree with TRBD2. This CDR3 reads CASSDSGGARETQYF. CDR3 DNA: TGTGCCAGCAGCGATAGCGGGGGGGCCCGTGAGACCCAGTACTTC.